This T cell receptor (beta chain) was recorded in a study of cytomegalovirus exposure and HLA in healthy donors. Trimming left V 0 bases short and J 3 bases short, with 9 bases between. Germline V gene lookup returns CDR1 SGDLS and CDR2 YYNGEE. This CDR3 has 14 residues. In the PCR, 60 Vbeta and 13 Jbeta primers were used. Data came from immunoSEQ multiplex PCR; TCRdb stores just in-frame clones and leaves some out. The sample holds around 150,000 clones, around 9.6% seen once. This receptor was identified in a male donor in good health and CMV-seronegative. The rearrangement joins TRBV9 to TRBJ1-1; D gene ambiguous. The sequencing sample was made of PBMCs. The CDR3 DNA is TGTGCCAGCAGCGTAGAACATCACGACACTGAAGCTTTCTTT. It encodes CASSVEHHDTEAFF.